The 19 T cell receptor beta chains below come from one sample, sequenced in a study of shared clonotypes between healthy human individuals. Method: immunoSEQ multiplex PCR; TCRdb's copy keeps in-frame clones and lacks some. The sample lists roughly 2 million clones; around 96% were seen once. CD45RO-negative CD8 cells positively selected for CCR7 made up the naive population, which excluded terminally differentiated effector memory CD45RA+ cells. Sequencing input: naive CD8+ T cells sorted from blood. The source of these receptors is a man younger than 35 in good health.

This sequence joins TRBV5-6 and TRBJ1-2; maybe TRBD1 (5 bases). This CDR3 contains 13 residues. V was pared by 0 bases and J by 6 bases, with 9 bases between. Germline CDR1 reads SGHDT; CDR2 reads YYEEEE. The CDR3: CASSLVGGNGYTF. CDR3 bases: TGTGCCAGCAGCTTGGTGGGGGGTAATGGCTACACCTTC.

The CDR3 region is CASSYPGRGYNEQFF. The CDR3 bases are TGTGCCAGCAGTTACCCGGGACGAGGATACAATGAGCAGTTCTTC. The chain links TRBV6-6 to TRBJ2-1, with D possibly being TRBD1 or TRBD2 (5 bases each). V lost 2 bases and J 4 bases, leaving 12 bases between the germline ends. The CDR3 has 15 residues. CDR1 is MNHNY, CDR2 SVGAGI, per germline (reference sequence).

The chain combines TRBV30 with TRBJ2-1; TRBD2 aligns across 10 bases. V shed 5 bases and J 9 bases; nucleotides not matched to a gene: 13. Germline V gives CDR1 GTSNPN, CDR2 SVGIG (reference sequence). The CDR3 runs 15 residues. The CDR3 region has the DNA TGTGCCTGGGGACAAGGGGCTAGCGGGAGTAGTGAGCAGTTCTTC. This encodes CAWGQGASGSSEQFF.

Note on this clone: Other DNA sequences in this specimen translate into the identical CDR3. V gene TRBV4-3 combines with J gene TRBJ2-7; 11 bases are a match to TRBD2. The germline V gene encodes CDR1 LGHNA and CDR2 YSLEER. The CDR3 has 15 residues. Trimming at V came to 3 bases and at J to 2 bases, leaving 3 bases not matched to a gene. The CDR3 loop is CASSHGLAGAYEQYF. In nucleotides, the CDR3 is TGCGCCAGCAGCCATGGACTAGCGGGTGCCTACGAGCAGTACTTC.

The rearrangement uses TRBV19 and TRBJ1-2; D not resolved. Trimming took 10 bases from V and 4 from J, leaving 4 bases between them. CDR3 length: 9 residues. Germline assignment: CDR1 LNHDA and CDR2 SQIVND (reference sequence). The CDR3 nucleotides are TGTGCCAACCGCTATGGCTACACCTTC. Translation gives CANRYGYTF.

The chain links TRBV11-3 to TRBJ2-7; 10 bases line up with TRBD2. Trimming cost V 3 bases and J 0 bases; bases outside gene matches: 14. Looked up from germline, CDR1 is SGHNT and CDR2 is YENEEA. The CDR3 consists of 19 residues. In DNA, the CDR3 is TGTGCCAGCAGCTTCACTTCATGCCTAGCGGGGGATGTCTCCTACGAGCAGTACTTC. Its protein product is CASSFTSCLAGDVSYEQYF.

The chain is built from TRBV2 and TRBJ1-2; a weak D match, TRBD1 (6 bases). The germline gives CDR1 SNHLY, CDR2 FYNNEI. Trimming shortened V by 8 bases and J by 4 bases, and 17 bases separated the two germline ends. The length of the CDR3 is 14 residues. Here the CDR3 DNA reads TGTGCCAGCGTACAAGCAGGGGTCGTCTATGGCTACACCTTC. Protein sequence: CASVQAGVVYGYTF.

The chain links TRBV29-1 to TRBJ1-2; D possibly corresponds to TRBD1 (5 bases). Trimming cost V 0 bases and J 6 bases, with 8 bases left between them. The CDR3 runs to 12 residues. Germline V gene sequence: CDR1 SQVTM, CDR2 ANQGSEA. CDR3 amino acids: CSVEDPGNGYTF. CDR3 bases: TGCAGCGTTGAAGATCCAGGGAATGGCTACACCTTC.

The J gene is TRBJ2-1, the V gene TRBV9, with D possibly TRBD1 on 5 matching bases. Germline V gives CDR1 SGDLS, CDR2 YYNGEE. The CDR3 sequence is 16 residues long. Trimming removed 4 bases from V and 2 bases from J, with 16 bases in between. The CDR3 sequence: CASSPLSKGPYNEQFF. The CDR3 bases are TGTGCCAGCAGCCCCCTTTCGAAGGGGCCCTACAATGAGCAGTTCTTC.

The chain recombines TRBV4-3 with TRBJ2-2; 7 positions agree with TRBD1. The CDR3 covers 15 residues. Germline values: CDR1 LGHNA, CDR2 YSLEER. Losses at the gene ends were 3 bases for V and 4 bases for J; bases not matched to a gene: 5. CDR3: CASSQRQGTTGELFF. The DNA for the CDR3 is TGCGCCAGCAGCCAGAGACAGGGTACCACCGGGGAGCTGTTTTTT.

This chain links TRBV27 with TRBJ2-1; possibly TRBD2 for D (5 bases). CDR1 and CDR2 from the germline V gene are MNHEY and SMNVEV (reference sequence). The CDR3 sequence is 14 residues long. Between the trimmed V and J ends, which lost 6 bases and 8 bases, there was a span of 17 bases. CDR3 residues: CASRVLGLAYEQFF. The DNA of the CDR3 is TGTGCCAGCAGAGTCCTCGGGCTAGCTTATGAGCAGTTCTTC.

As to this clone: Additional DNA sequences in this sample encode the identical CDR3. The chain joins TRBV27 to TRBJ2-7; either TRBD1 or TRBD2 may supply D (5 bases each). Germline assignment: CDR1 MNHEY and CDR2 SMNVEV (reference sequence). The CDR3 is 12 residues long. The V end was cut by 3 bases, the J end by 5 bases, with 8 bases between. CDR3 protein: CASSLRGDEQYF. The CDR3 nucleotides read TGTGCCAGCAGTTTGAGAGGGGACGAGCAGTACTTC.

V usage is TRBV19 and J usage is TRBJ2-7; 8 bases map to TRBD1. The V gene's germline CDR1 is LNHDA and CDR2 SQIVND (reference sequence). CDR3 length: 13 residues. CDR3 amino acids: CAGPGQVYYEQYF. DNA of the CDR3: TGTGCTGGACCGGGACAGGTATACTACGAGCAGTACTTC.

This rearrangement joins TRBV19 to TRBJ2-1; tentative D call: TRBD2 (6 bases). Trimming left V 3 bases short and J 4 bases short, with 13 bases between. Germline CDR1 LNHDA, CDR2 SQIVND (reference sequence). CDR3 length: 15 amino acids. In DNA form, the CDR3 reads TGTGCCAGTAGTATTTGGGACTCAATATACAATGAGCAGTTCTTC. Its protein product is CASSIWDSIYNEQFF.

The chain combines TRBV6-1 with TRBJ2-7, with TRBD2 as a possible D gene (6 bases). The CDR3 has 14 amino acids. CDR1 MNHNS and CDR2 SASEGT come from the germline V gene. The ends were cut back, 2 bases at V and 3 bases at J, with 11 bases in the middle. For the CDR3, the DNA is TGTGCCAGCAGTGAATTTGTGGGGGGCTACGAGCAGTACTTC. Translated, it gives CASSEFVGGYEQYF.

The chain recombines TRBV11-2 with TRBJ2-5, with D maybe TRBD1 (6 bases). The CDR3 extends over 15 amino acids. CDR1 and CDR2 (germline): SGHAT, FQNNGV. V was shortened by 3 bases and J by 5 bases, with 16 bases between the two germline ends. The CDR3: CASSLLQGIGETQYF. CDR3 coding DNA: TGTGCCAGCAGCTTGTTGCAGGGGATAGGGGAGACCCAGTACTTC.

The chain links TRBV7-9 to TRBJ1-1, with D possibly matching TRBD1 (5 bases). The CDR3 covers 14 residues. V was trimmed by 6 bases and J by 8 bases, leaving 19 bases between them. Germline loops: CDR1 SEHNR, CDR2 FQNEAQ (reference sequence). CDR3 DNA: TGTGCCAGCAGTAGCTTATTTGGGGGAATCGAAGCTTTCTTT. It codes for CASSSLFGGIEAFF.

A note on this clone: This specimen includes other DNA sequences encoding the same CDR3. The V call is TRBV5-6, the J call TRBJ2-7; D gene unclear. V lost 5 bases and J 1 base, leaving 10 bases between the germline ends. CDR3 size: 13 residues. Germline V CDR1 and CDR2: SGHDT, YYEEEE. In DNA form, the CDR3 reads TGTGCCAGCAGTCTACAAGGATCCTACGAGCAGTACTTC. It translates to CASSLQGSYEQYF.

With respect to this clone: A junction end diverges from the germline sequence, so it may reflect a read error. Other nucleotide sequences from this sample produce the same CDR3. This sequence joins TRBV10-3 and TRBJ1-1, with TRBD1 as a possible D gene (6 bases). The CDR3 is 12 amino acids. Germline V gene sequence: CDR1 ENHRY, CDR2 SYGVKD. The CDR3 DNA reads TGTGCCATCAGTGAGGGGGACACAGAAGCTTTCTTT. Protein product: CAISEGDTEAFF.